The next 23 T cell receptor beta chains were all read from a single sample in a study of T cell repertoires in cytomegalovirus infection. TCRdb ran MiXCR on the reads and lists one entry per CDR3 protein. Here the sample spans hundreds of thousands of distinct CDR3 sequences, 15% to 20% being singletons. Sequenced input: PBMCs. The receptors were sampled from a human donor in good health (CMV status not recorded). Some clones in this sample may be carry-over from other donors' samples.

This clonotype was picked up many times. The V call is TRBV7-2, the J call TRBJ2-7; 11 bases are a match to TRBD2. The V segment lost 1 base and the J segment 1 base; nucleotides outside the gene matches: 0. The germline V gene encodes CDR1 SGHTA and CDR2 FQGNSA. The CDR3 contains 15 residues. The CDR3 sequence is CASSLGLAGSYEQYF. The CDR3 region has the DNA TGTGCCAGCAGCTTAGGACTAGCGGGGTCCTACGAGCAGTACTTC.

This clonotype occurred many times. A junction end diverges from the germline sequence, so it may reflect a read error. The chain carries TRBV7-2 and TRBJ1-1, with unresolved D. CDR3 length: 14 amino acids. The V gene's germline CDR1 is SGHTA and CDR2 FQGNSA. CDR3 in amino acids: CASSFDGRNAEAFF. The CDR3 nucleotides read TGTGCCAGCAGCTTCGACGGAAGGAACGCTGAAGCTTTCTTT.

This clonotype was detected many times. The chain recombines TRBV7-8 with TRBJ2-1; tentatively, D is TRBD2 (6 bases). Germline lookup yields CDR1 SGHVS and CDR2 FQNEAQ. Trimming cost V 4 bases and J 7 bases, with 20 bases left between them. This CDR3 has 16 residues. The CDR3 region is CASSSPLATRDNEQFF. Here the CDR3 DNA reads TGTGCCAGCAGCTCCCCCCTAGCGACCCGAGATAATGAGCAGTTCTTC.

Many counts were recorded for this clonotype. The chain recombines TRBV27 with TRBJ1-5, with TRBD1 identical over 8 bases. This CDR3 contains 15 residues. Looked up from germline, CDR1 is MNHEY and CDR2 is SMNVEV (reference sequence). The ends lost 0 bases at V and 6 bases at J; junction bases unmatched: 4. CDR3 sequence (DNA): TGTGCCAGCAGTTTATCGCAGGGGGCTGGTCAGCCCCAGCATTTT. It encodes CASSLSQGAGQPQHF.

V is TRBV7-6 and J is TRBJ2-5, with TRBD2 matching over 9 bases. The V gene's germline CDR1 is SGHVS and CDR2 FNYEAQ. This CDR3 is 16 amino acids long. V was clipped by 6 bases and J by 4 bases; unmatched bases: 12. CDR3 protein: CASSTERGARPETQYF. CDR3 in DNA: TGTGCCAGCAGTACGGAGCGGGGGGCGCGCCCAGAGACCCAGTACTTC. Drawing the rest from reference TRBV7-6 and TRBJ2-5, the complete variable domain is GAGVSQSPRYKVTKRGQDVALRCDPISGHVSLYWYRQALGQGPEFLTYFNYEAQQDKSGLPNDRFSAERPEGSISTLTIQRTEQRDSAMYRCASSTERGARPETQYFGPGTRLLVL.

On this clonotype: One end of the junction does not line up with germline, which may come from a read error. V and J are TRBV7-9 and TRBJ2-1, with a weak D call TRBD2 (5 bases). Germline values: CDR1 SEHNR, CDR2 FQNEAQ (reference sequence). The CDR3 spans 12 residues. The CDR3 bases are TGTGCCAGCAGCTTGTTACTGGATCCCGAGGGTTTC. Translated, it gives CASSLLLDPEGF.

This clonotype was seen a handful of times. This chain uses TRBV5-4 with TRBJ1-1; D gene ambiguous. V lost 2 bases and J lost 3, with 11 bases in between. This CDR3 is built from 14 residues. From germline, CDR1 is SGHNT and CDR2 YYREEE (reference sequence). The CDR3 DNA sequence: TGTGCCAGCAGCTTATTACCCGGGTACACTGAAGCTTTCTTT. Its protein product is CASSLLPGYTEAFF.

This clonotype has more than one count but fewer than ten. V and J are TRBV7-2 and TRBJ2-3; no definite D call. Germline assignment: CDR1 SGHTA and CDR2 FQGNSA. The germline V and J ends were trimmed by 3 bases and 4 bases, with 14 bases remaining between them. This CDR3 spans 15 amino acids. The CDR3 reads CASSFRGQAADTQYF. CDR3 bases: TGTGCCAGCAGCTTCCGTGGTCAGGCGGCAGATACGCAGTATTTT.

This clonotype was recorded at least ten times. The chain uses TRBV28 and TRBJ1-1, with 8 bases that match TRBD1. Germline assignment: CDR1 MDHEN and CDR2 SYDVKM. This CDR3 has 14 residues. J was trimmed by 4 bases and V by 9 bases; bases with no gene match: 10. The CDR3 loop reads CASLLRTGITEAFF. CDR3 DNA: TGTGCCAGTCTGCTCAGGACAGGGATCACTGAAGCTTTCTTT.

In its sample, this clonotype was seen a few times. V and J are TRBV27 and TRBJ2-3; 10 positions match TRBD2. The J segment lost 5 bases and the V segment lost 4 bases, leaving 3 bases of the junction unmatched. Germline V gives CDR1 MNHEY, CDR2 SMNVEV (reference sequence). This CDR3 is 14 amino acids long. The CDR3 DNA reads TGTGCCAGCAGTTCCGGGACTAGCGTAGATACGCAGTATTTT. Translating it yields CASSSGTSVDTQYF.

The chain is built from TRBV4-3 and TRBJ2-5, with TRBD2 identical over 7 bases. This CDR3 is 16 amino acids long. Germline V lookup: CDR1 LGHNA, CDR2 YSLEER. Losses at the gene ends were 3 bases for V and 4 bases for J; bases not matched to a gene: 11. The CDR3 DNA sequence: TGCGCCAGCAGCCAGTGGTGGCGGGAGACGGGAGAGACCCAGTACTTC. It specifies CASSQWWRETGETQYF.

V gene TRBV29-1 combines with J gene TRBJ2-7; TRBD1 matches at 9 bases. The germline gives CDR1 SQVTM, CDR2 ANQGSEA. The CDR3 loop spans 14 amino acids. V dropped 7 bases and J dropped 2; count of bases not matched to a gene: 9. The CDR3 bases are TGCAGCGCCCGGACAGGGGAGGGGCCCTACGAGCAGTACTTC. Amino acid sequence: CSARTGEGPYEQYF.

The table lists this clonotype with a few counts. The V gene is TRBV9, the J gene TRBJ1-2, with D maybe TRBD1 (5 bases). The V end lost 4 bases, the J end lost 0 bases, and 7 bases lay between the germline ends. The CDR3 sequence is 13 residues long. Germline loops: CDR1 SGDLS, CDR2 YYNGEE. The CDR3 nucleotides read TGTGCCAGCAGCAGACAGACTAACTATGGCTACACCTTC. Translation: CASSRQTNYGYTF.

The chain combines TRBV7-2 with TRBJ2-1; D is possibly TRBD1 (6 bases). This CDR3 region has 15 residues. The V gene's germline CDR1 is SGHTA and CDR2 FQGNSA. Trimming took 5 bases from V and 10 from J, leaving 21 bases between them. This CDR3 is CASSRQGHNEVEQFF. DNA for the CDR3: TGTGCCAGCAGCCGGCAGGGACACAATGAGGTCGAGCAGTTCTTC. Filled out from reference TRBV7-2 and TRBJ2-1, the complete variable domain reads GAGVSQSPSNKVTEKGKDVELRCDPISGHTALYWYRQSLGQGLEFLIYFQGNSAPDKSGLPSDRFSAERTGGSVSTLTIQRTQQEDSAVYLCASSRQGHNEVEQFFGPGTRLTVL.

This clonotype has just one count. The genes are TRBV2 and TRBJ2-5; TRBD2 might be the D (6 bases). Trimming took off 5 bases at V and 10 bases at J, with 14 bases between the two ends. The CDR3 loop spans 12 amino acids. In germline, CDR1 is SNHLY, CDR2 FYNNEI. The CDR3 reads CASSRLRGGQYF. As DNA, the CDR3 is TGTGCCAGCAGTAGACTAAGGGGAGGCCAGTACTTC.

This clonotype has more than one count but fewer than ten. The chain links TRBV7-9 to TRBJ1-6; no clear D. Germline V gives CDR1 SEHNR, CDR2 FQNEAQ (reference sequence). Between the trimmed V and J ends, which lost 5 bases and 0 bases, there was a span of 14 bases. The CDR3 consists of 17 residues. DNA for the CDR3: TGTGCCAGCAGCCACCCGCAGGTCGGCTCCTATAATTCACCCCTCCACTTT. Translating it yields CASSHPQVGSYNSPLHF.

In this sample, this clonotype turned up many times. The gene calls are TRBV7-2 and TRBJ2-3; D is unclear. Germline CDR1 is SGHTA and CDR2 is FQGNSA. V dropped 5 bases and J dropped 6 bases, with 6 bases sitting between them. This CDR3 spans 11 amino acids. The DNA of the CDR3 is TGTGCCAGCAGCCAAGCTGATACGCAGTATTTT. Translation: CASSQADTQYF.

In this sample, this clonotype turned up many times. This rearrangement joins TRBV5-4 to TRBJ1-1; D perhaps matches TRBD1 (5 bases). The CDR3 runs to 16 residues. Germline V CDR1 and CDR2: SGHNT, YYREEE (reference sequence). Trimming removed 3 bases from V and 1 base from J, with 16 bases in between. Here the CDR3 DNA reads TGTGCCAGCAGCTGGAGCGCCGGGACGGCGAACACTGAAGCTTTCTTT. Amino acid sequence: CASSWSAGTANTEAFF.

This clonotype has only a few counts. The chain carries TRBV4-1 and TRBJ2-3; TRBD2 agrees at 9 bases. The germline CDR1 and CDR2 sequences are MGHRA and YSYEKL. The CDR3 contains 16 residues. V lost 3 bases, J lost 3 bases, and 7 bases stayed unmatched. The CDR3 region has the DNA TGCGCCAGCAGCCAGCGAGCGGGGGGTAGAACAGATACGCAGTATTTT. This sequence encodes CASSQRAGGRTDTQYF.

This clonotype was picked up many times. The chain has TRBV7-2 and TRBJ2-6; 8 bases line up with TRBD2. Germline V gives CDR1 SGHTA, CDR2 FQGNSA. V gave up 4 bases and J gave up 2 bases; unmatched junction bases: 4. The CDR3 has 16 residues. CDR3 DNA sequence: TGTGCCAGCAGCTGGTCGGGGGGGCCTGGGGCCAACGTCCTGACTTTC. This translates into CASSWSGGPGANVLTF.

This clonotype was seen a handful of times. The CDR3 DNA reads as TGCAGTGCTCTGAGGACAGGGCGAAGTACGTACATTCAGTACTTC. Translating it yields CSALRTGRSTYIQYF. The chain has TRBV20-1 and TRBJ2-4; 8 nucleotides align to TRBD1. Germline trimming cut 5 bases from V and 8 bases from J; bases unmatched to any gene: 14. In germline, CDR1 is DFQATT, CDR2 SNEGSKA (reference sequence). The CDR3 is 15 amino acids.

This clonotype was detected many times. This rearrangement joins TRBV7-2 to TRBJ2-4; D is perhaps TRBD2 (5 bases). CDR1 SGHTA and CDR2 FQGNSA come from the germline V gene. This CDR3 spans 14 amino acids. Trimming took 3 bases from V and 9 from J, leaving 15 bases between them. CDR3 bases: TGTGCCAGCAGCTTCGGAACCCTCGAGGGCATTCAGTACTTC. Its protein is CASSFGTLEGIQYF.

The genes are TRBV3-1 and TRBJ1-1, with a possible D match to TRBD1 (6 bases). The germline V gene encodes CDR1 LGHDT and CDR2 YNNKEL (reference sequence). This CDR3 contains 15 residues. V lost 4 bases to trimming and J lost 5 bases, with 17 bases between them. The CDR3 DNA follows: TGTGCCAGCAGCCGCAGGGGACCTGGTATGACTGAAGCTTTCTTT. Translating it yields CASSRRGPGMTEAFF.